The 28 T cell receptor beta chains listed next were all sequenced from one sample in a study of radiotherapy plus CTLA-4 blockade in lung cancer. The repertoire was sequenced with immunoSEQ multiplex PCR; TCRdb's copy has only in-frame clones and lacks some. The table lists roughly 110,000 clones, 81% of them singletons. The sequencing here drew on peripheral blood, taken from a patient treated with radiotherapy plus ipilimumab. These TCRs come from a human donor with non-small cell lung cancer that progressed on radiotherapy plus ipilimumab. Some clones in this sample may be carry-over from other donors' samples.

The chain employs TRBV6-5 and TRBJ2-7; D gene uncertain. The CDR3 sequence is 13 residues long. With 0 bases removed from V and 9 bases from J, the gap between germline ends came to 12 bases. Germline-derived CDR1 and CDR2 are MNHEY and SVGAGI. The CDR3 nucleotides read TGTGCCAGCAGTTACTCGACTGATCTCGGGCAGTACTTC. As protein: CASSYSTDLGQYF.

The chain recombines TRBV9 with TRBJ2-1; 9 nucleotides match TRBD2. Losses at the gene ends were 0 bases for V and 8 bases for J; bases not matched to a gene: 6. The CDR3 covers 15 residues. Germline assignment: CDR1 SGDLS and CDR2 YYNGEE. CDR3 in amino acids: CASSVASASGDEQFF. The CDR3 DNA reads as TGTGCCAGCAGCGTAGCTTCGGCTAGCGGGGATGAGCAGTTCTTC.

The V and J genes are TRBV7-8 and TRBJ2-7, with D perhaps TRBD1 (6 bases). CDR1 is SGHVS, CDR2 FQNEAQ, per germline. CDR3 length: 14 residues. V was shortened by 5 bases and J by 2 bases, with 13 bases between the two germline ends. The CDR3 protein is CASSTRQATYEQYF. The CDR3 bases are TGTGCCAGCAGCACCAGACAGGCTACCTACGAGCAGTACTTC.

This clone was picked up a small number of times. The genes are TRBV13 and TRBJ1-5, with 9 bases identical to TRBD1. J lost 10 bases, V lost 4 bases, and 2 bases had no gene match. CDR3 length equals 12 residues. The germline gives CDR1 PRHDT, CDR2 FYEKMQ (reference sequence). CDR3 protein: CASSSGQGPQHF. The CDR3 coding sequence is TGTGCCAGCAGCTCGGGACAGGGTCCCCAGCATTTT. The entire variable domain, with the rest obtained from reference TRBV13 and TRBJ1-5, is as follows: AAGVIQSPRHLIKEKRETATLKCYPIPRHDTVYWYQQGPGQDPQFLISFYEKMQSDKGSIPDRFSAQQFSDYHSELNMSSLELGDSALYFCASSSGQGPQHFGDGTRLSIL.

This chain connects TRBV6-5 to TRBJ1-2; TRBD1 is a possible D gene (6 bases). The germline CDR1 and CDR2 sequences are MNHEY and SVGAGI. Deletions cut 2 bases from V and 8 bases from J, with 15 bases between. This CDR3 is 14 amino acids long. DNA for the CDR3: TGTGCCAGCAGTTACACGGACAGCCGGAGGGGCTACACCTTC. Translated: CASSYTDSRRGYTF.

The chain joins TRBV6-6 to TRBJ1-1, with D hard to call. The V and J ends lost 0 bases and 1 base respectively, with 6 bases between them. In germline, CDR1 is MNHNY, CDR2 SVGAGI (reference sequence). The CDR3 is 14 residues long. The CDR3 DNA reads TGTGCCAGCAGTTACTCGACAACGAACACTGAAGCTTTCTTT. This encodes CASSYSTTNTEAFF.

The rearrangement links TRBV18 to TRBJ1-1, with D tentatively TRBD1 (5 bases). Germline V CDR1 and CDR2: KGHSH, LQKENI. Trimming pared 0 bases from V and 4 bases from J, leaving 12 bases between. The CDR3 has 15 amino acids. CDR3 region: CASSPPLRGSTEAFF. The CDR3 nucleotides are TGTGCCAGCTCACCACCTCTACGGGGGTCCACTGAAGCTTTCTTT.

This chain links TRBV4-3 with TRBJ1-2; D might be TRBD1 (5 bases). V dropped 0 bases and J dropped 6 bases, with 17 bases sitting between them. The CDR3 totals 16 residues. Germline values: CDR1 LGHNA, CDR2 YSLEER. This CDR3 is CASSQDLVRGRDGYTF. The CDR3, as DNA: TGCGCCAGCAGCCAAGATCTCGTAAGGGGTCGAGATGGCTACACCTTC.

This chain joins TRBV28 and TRBJ2-3, with TRBD2 matching 13 bases. V lost 6 bases and J lost 7; bases outside the gene matches: 7. This CDR3 has 15 residues. Germline lookup yields CDR1 MDHEN and CDR2 SYDVKM. The CDR3 DNA sequence: TGTGCCAGCAGCCCGACTAGCGGGGGGCACAATACGCAGTATTTT. Translating gives CASSPTSGGHNTQYF.

This clone was recorded once. The rearrangement joins TRBV9 to TRBJ2-7; no reliable D call. V lost 4 bases and J 3 bases, leaving 20 bases between the germline ends. From germline, CDR1 is SGDLS and CDR2 YYNGEE. The CDR3 totals 16 residues. The CDR3 sequence is CASSSSPVPTNYEQYF. The CDR3 coding sequence is TGTGCCAGCAGCTCAAGCCCGGTGCCCACTAACTACGAGCAGTACTTC.

CDR3 coding DNA: TGTGCCAGCAGCCTCATAGCGGGTAGCTCCTACGAGCAGTACTTC. It yields the protein CASSLIAGSSYEQYF. The chain recombines TRBV9 with TRBJ2-7; 7 nucleotides align to TRBD2. The CDR3 loop spans 15 amino acids. Germline assignment: CDR1 SGDLS and CDR2 YYNGEE. The J segment lost 0 bases and the V segment lost 4 bases, leaving 7 bases of the junction unmatched.

The chain is built from TRBV5-6 and TRBJ1-2; a possible D gene is TRBD1 (6 bases). CDR1 and CDR2 (germline): SGHDT, YYEEEE. The V and J ends lost 6 bases and 5 bases respectively, with 23 bases between them. The CDR3 spans 16 residues. The CDR3 region is CASNTGVWGRVYGYTF. CDR3 nucleotide sequence: TGTGCCAGCAACACTGGCGTTTGGGGGCGTGTTTATGGCTACACCTTC.

The genes are TRBV30 and TRBJ2-7; D gene uncertain. The CDR3 has 8 residues. V lost 4 bases and J lost 5, with 0 bases in between. Looked up from germline, CDR1 is GTSNPN and CDR2 is SVGIG (reference sequence). The CDR3: CAWNEQYF. The CDR3 bases are TGTGCCTGGAACGAGCAGTACTTC. Full variable domain (remainder filled in from reference TRBV30 and TRBJ2-7): SQTIHQWPATLVQPVGSPLSLECTVEGTSNPNLYWYRQAAGRGLQLLFYSVGIGQISSEVPQNLSASRPQDRQFILSSKKLLLSDSGFYLCAWNEQYFGPGTRLTVT.

The CDR3: CASSQDRGGRAYGYTF. CDR3 sequence (DNA): TGCGCCAGCAGCCAAGATCGTGGGGGCAGGGCCTATGGCTACACCTTC. The rearrangement joins TRBV4-3 to TRBJ1-2; possibly TRBD1 for D (6 bases). Per the germline V gene, CDR1 is LGHNA and CDR2 is YSLEER. This CDR3 is built from 16 residues. Trimming removed 0 bases at V and 4 bases at J, with 15 bases between.

This clone has just one count. The CDR3, as DNA: TGTGCCAGCGCTAGCGGGGGGGACACAGATACGCAGTATTTT. The encoded protein is CASASGGDTDTQYF. This rearrangement joins TRBV2 to TRBJ2-3, with 12 nucleotides matching TRBD2. After removal of 8 bases from V and 2 bases from J, the junction contained 2 bases not matched to a gene. Per germline, CDR1 SNHLY and CDR2 FYNNEI. The CDR3 sequence is 14 residues long.

The chain employs TRBV30 and TRBJ1-1; D gene uncertain. Between the trimmed V and J ends, which lost 3 bases and 6 bases, there was a span of 14 bases. CDR1 and CDR2 (germline): GTSNPN, SVGIG (reference sequence). The CDR3 contains 13 residues. CDR3 coding DNA: TGTGCCTGGAGCGGTCAAGGGAAGTCTGAAGCTTTCTTT. Amino acid sequence: CAWSGQGKSEAFF. The full variable domain, with the rest looked up from reference TRBV30 and TRBJ1-1, is SQTIHQWPATLVQPVGSPLSLECTVEGTSNPNLYWYRQAAGRGLQLLFYSVGIGQISSEVPQNLSASRPQDRQFILSSKKLLLSDSGFYLCAWSGQGKSEAFFGQGTRLTVV.

The chain employs TRBV28 and TRBJ1-2; no clear D. The CDR3 has 13 amino acids. V lost 4 bases and J 0 bases, leaving 6 bases between the germline ends. The germline V gene has CDR1 MDHEN and CDR2 SYDVKM. Here the CDR3 DNA reads TGTGCCAGCAGTTCGAGGGCTAACTATGGCTACACCTTC. Protein sequence: CASSSRANYGYTF.

This clone was counted a few times. The chain has TRBV9 and TRBJ1-6; 8 bases line up with TRBD1. Germline V lookup: CDR1 SGDLS, CDR2 YYNGEE. The CDR3 loop spans 17 amino acids. J lost 2 bases, V lost 0 bases, and 4 bases had no gene match. In DNA form, the CDR3 reads TGTGCCAGCAGCGTAGGGACAGGGAACGCCTATAATTCACCCCTCCACTTT. Translation: CASSVGTGNAYNSPLHF. Using reference TRBV9 and TRBJ1-6 for the parts outside the CDR3, the full variable domain is DSGVTQTPKHLITATGQRVTLRCSPRSGDLSVYWYQQSLDQGLQFLIQYYNGEERAKGNILERFSAQQFPDLHSELNLSSLELGDSALYFCASSVGTGNAYNSPLHFGNGTRLTVT.

The chain combines TRBV19 with TRBJ1-3, with TRBD1 matching over 7 bases. Germline V gene sequence: CDR1 LNHDA, CDR2 SQIVND (reference sequence). The CDR3 is made up of 16 amino acids. V lost 4 bases to trimming and J lost 2 bases; unmatched junction nucleotides: 8. For the CDR3, the DNA is TGTGCCAGTAGTACATGGACAGGCCAGGCTGGAAACACCATATATTTT. Translation gives CASSTWTGQAGNTIYF.

The chain combines TRBV15 with TRBJ1-2; no clear D gene. The CDR3 consists of 17 residues. CDR1 and CDR2 (germline): LNHNV, YYDKDF (reference sequence). V was pared by 5 bases and J by 1 base, with 20 bases between. The CDR3 protein is CATSGGTDPAVNYGYTF. The CDR3 DNA reads as TGTGCCACCAGCGGAGGAACCGACCCGGCGGTTAACTATGGCTACACCTTC.

Remarks on this clone: A junction boundary mismatches the germline segment, possibly from a read error. The gene calls are TRBV6-5 and TRBJ2-7; maybe TRBD1 (6 bases). In germline, CDR1 is MNHEY, CDR2 SVGAGI. The length of the CDR3 is 12 residues. The CDR3 is CASSSPRGEQHF. CDR3 nucleotide sequence: TGTGCCAGCAGTTCCCCCAGGGGCGAGCAGCACTTC.

The rearrangement uses TRBV5-1 and TRBJ2-7; no clear D gene. CDR3 size: 14 residues. Per the germline V gene, CDR1 is SGHRS and CDR2 is YFSETQ. The germline V and J ends were trimmed by 6 bases and 6 bases, with 19 bases remaining between them. DNA for the CDR3: TGCGCCAGCAACCCCTCAGGCATTTCAGTCGAGCAGTACTTC. Translated, it gives CASNPSGISVEQYF.

The V call is TRBV29-1, the J call TRBJ1-5; TRBD1 agrees at 7 bases. V lost 4 bases to trimming and J lost 3 bases; unmatched junction nucleotides: 9. Germline V gene data show CDR1 as SQVTM and CDR2 as ANQGSEA. The CDR3 spans 15 residues. CDR3 sequence: CSVAQGGSLNQPQHF. CDR3 bases: TGCAGCGTTGCCCAAGGGGGCAGCCTCAATCAGCCCCAGCATTTT.

The rearrangement links TRBV7-2 to TRBJ2-5, with TRBD1 matching 11 bases. With V trimmed by 5 bases and J by 3 bases, 2 bases remained unmatched. Per the germline V gene, CDR1 is SGHTA and CDR2 is FQGNSA. The CDR3 has 14 residues. CDR3 in DNA: TGTGCCAGCAGCCGGGACAGGGGGGAAGAGACCCAGTACTTC. Protein sequence: CASSRDRGEETQYF.

The chain recombines TRBV29-1 with TRBJ1-1, with TRBD1 matching over 9 bases. CDR1 is SQVTM, CDR2 ANQGSEA, per germline. The CDR3 loop spans 14 amino acids. With V trimmed by 3 bases and J by 2 bases, 4 bases remained unmatched. The CDR3 sequence is CSVDLQGANTEAFF. CDR3 in DNA: TGCAGCGTTGATTTACAGGGGGCTAACACTGAAGCTTTCTTT.

The rearrangement uses TRBV6-5 and TRBJ1-1; TRBD1 aligns across 7 bases. V shed 5 bases and J 8 bases; nucleotides not matched to a gene: 11. CDR3 length: 14 residues. CDR1 is MNHEY and CDR2 is SVGAGI in the germline V gene. The CDR3 spells CASSPTRTGVEAFF. The CDR3 DNA reads as TGTGCCAGCAGTCCGACTAGGACAGGCGTCGAAGCTTTCTTT.

This chain links TRBV9 with TRBJ2-7; tentatively, D is TRBD1 or TRBD2 (6 bases each). Germline V CDR1 and CDR2: SGDLS, YYNGEE. The V gene lost 0 bases and the J gene lost 2 bases, with 12 bases spanning the gap. This CDR3 is 15 amino acids long. This CDR3 reads CASSVGAGGPYEQYF. CDR3 DNA sequence: TGTGCCAGCAGCGTAGGTGCCGGGGGCCCCTACGAGCAGTACTTC.

The chain recombines TRBV6-5 with TRBJ2-1; the D gene is possibly TRBD2 (5 bases). The CDR3 has 13 residues. Trimming cost V 2 bases and J 5 bases, with 7 bases left between them. Germline values: CDR1 MNHEY, CDR2 SVGAGI. CDR3 coding DNA: TGTGCCAGCAGTTACCTCGGGGACAATGAGCAGTTCTTC. Residues: CASSYLGDNEQFF.